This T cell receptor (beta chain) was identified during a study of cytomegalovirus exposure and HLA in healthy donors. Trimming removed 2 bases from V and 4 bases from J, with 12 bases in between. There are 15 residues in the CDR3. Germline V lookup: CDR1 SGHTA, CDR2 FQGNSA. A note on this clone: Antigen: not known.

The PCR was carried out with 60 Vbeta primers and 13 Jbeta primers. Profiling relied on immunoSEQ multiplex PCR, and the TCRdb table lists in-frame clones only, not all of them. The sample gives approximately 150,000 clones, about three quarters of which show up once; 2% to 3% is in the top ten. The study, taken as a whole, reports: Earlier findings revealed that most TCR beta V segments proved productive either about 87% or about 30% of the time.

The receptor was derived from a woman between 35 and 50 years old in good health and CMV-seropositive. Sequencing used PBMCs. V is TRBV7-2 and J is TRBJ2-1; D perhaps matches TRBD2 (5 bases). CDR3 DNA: TGTGCCAGCAGCTTAAGGCCAGCGGCTTACAATGAGCAGTTCTTC. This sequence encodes CASSLRPAAYNEQFF.